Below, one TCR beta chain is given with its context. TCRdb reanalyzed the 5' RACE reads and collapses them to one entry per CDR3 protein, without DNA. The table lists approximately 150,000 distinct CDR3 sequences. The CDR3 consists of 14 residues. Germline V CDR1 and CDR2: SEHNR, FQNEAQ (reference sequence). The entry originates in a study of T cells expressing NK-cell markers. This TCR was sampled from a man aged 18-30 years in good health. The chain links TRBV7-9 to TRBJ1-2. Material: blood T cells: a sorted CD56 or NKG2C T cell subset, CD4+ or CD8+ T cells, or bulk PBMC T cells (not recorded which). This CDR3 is CASSSDIANYGYTF.